This entry concerns a single T cell receptor (beta chain). The antigen is not known. This record belongs to a study of cytomegalovirus exposure and HLA in healthy donors. At the level of the study: Prior work identified around 120 million unique TCR beta sequences in roughly 180 million T cells. Study observations and caveats: High sensitivity and specificity were reportedly achieved when the classifier diagnosed cytomegalovirus status.

Germline CDR1 reads SGHTA; CDR2 reads FQGNSA. The V and J ends lost 3 bases and 5 bases, in that order; junction bases with no gene match: 3. The CDR3 is 13 residues long. PCR used 60 Vbeta primers and 13 Jbeta primers. Only in-frame clones appear in the TCRdb table, and some are missing; sequencing was by immunoSEQ multiplex PCR. The sample has fewer than 100,000 clones, about four fifths seen once. This chain connects TRBV7-2 to TRBJ2-5; 7 nucleotides line up with TRBD1. The sequenced sample was PBMCs. The TCR was taken from a middle-aged woman in good health and CMV-seropositive. This CDR3 is CASSLSRGETQYF. CDR3 nucleotides: TGTGCCAGCAGCTTGTCCAGGGGGGAGACCCAGTACTTC.